Listed below are T cell receptor beta chains from one sample, sequenced in a study of OX40 agonist ivuxolimab in advanced cancers. Generated by immunoSEQ multiplex PCR, the TCRdb table keeps only in-frame clones and is missing some. The sample consists of approximately 77,000 clones, 85% of them appearing once. The specimen was CD4+ or CD8+ T cells sorted from blood, collected in a trial of the OX40 agonist ivuxolimab. The receptor source for this set is an adult with an advanced solid tumor such as melanoma, head and neck, liver or kidney cancer. CDR3s include the opening cysteine and the closing phenylalanine or tryptophan. A D gene is named only where the DNA matches it firmly. Part of the rows lack a size; the others show once, few, many or a class for expanded clones.

j_call,d_call,clone_size,v_call,cdr3_aa,cdr3_nt
TRBJ2-1,TRBD1,.,TRBV5-6,CASSSSPGGNEQFF,TGTGCCAGCAGCTCGTCACCAGGGGGCAATGAGCAGTTCTTC
TRBJ2-1,TRBD1,few,TRBV28,CASSIPTGLGQGLGNEQFF,TGTGCCAGCAGTATCCCGACAGGTTTGGGACAGGGGTTAGGCAATGAGCAGTTCTTC
TRBJ1-1,.,.,TRBV30,CAWRRGRGTEAFF,TGTGCCTGGAGAAGGGGCAGAGGGACTGAAGCTTTCTTT
TRBJ1-2,TRBD1,once,TRBV28,CASSQGGIGGYTF,TGTGCCAGCAGTCAGGGGGGGATAGGTGGCTACACCTTC
TRBJ2-1,TRBD1,.,TRBV7-2,CASSLARDRAYNEQFF,TGTGCCAGCAGCTTAGCTAGGGACAGGGCGTACAATGAGCAGTTCTTC
TRBJ2-3,TRBD2,once,TRBV30,CAWSGLAGWGDTQYF,TGTGCCTGGAGCGGACTAGCGGGATGGGGGGATACGCAGTATTTT
TRBJ2-4,.,few,TRBV18,CASSPQDYLAKNIQYF,TGTGCCAGCTCACCACAGGACTATCTAGCCAAAAACATTCAGTACTTC
TRBJ2-5,TRBD2,.,TRBV25-1,CASSRPGLAGAGGETQYF,TGTGCCAGCAGTAGACCGGGACTAGCGGGGGCTGGTGGAGAGACCCAGTACTTC
TRBJ2-3,.,.,TRBV6-1,CASNPGGGARDTQYF,TGTGCCAGCAACCCCGGAGGCGGGGCAAGGGATACGCAGTATTTT
TRBJ2-7,.,.,TRBV30,CAWTRDLGSYEQYF,TGTGCCTGGACCCGGGACCTCGGCTCCTACGAGCAGTACTTC